A selection of T cell receptor beta chains follows, all from one sample in a study of blood T cell repertoires in COVID-19. Some clones are missing from TCRdb's copy, which holds only in-frame ones; the method was immunoSEQ multiplex PCR. The top ten hold under 1.3% of the sample, which has 300,000 to 450,000 clones, more than 75% seen once. The sample taken for sequencing was PBMCs or T cells enriched from blood (not recorded which). Receptor source: a woman under 40 who had recovered from COVID-19. CDR3s include the opening cysteine and the closing phenylalanine or tryptophan. A D gene is named only where the DNA matches it firmly. The size entry is marked missing in some rows and otherwise reads once, few, many or a size class.

>-|TRBV21-1|14|TRBJ1-2|-
TGTGCCAGCAGCAAAGTCGAACAGGGCTATGGCTACACCTTC
CASSKVEQGYGYTF
>TRBD1|TRBV30|13|TRBJ1-2|-
TGTGCCTGCCAGGGACAGGCCTACTATGGCTACACCTTC
CACQGQAYYGYTF
>TRBD1|TRBV2|14|TRBJ2-7|-
TGTGCCAGCAGTCAACAGGGGGCCCCCTACGAGCAGTACTTC
CASSQQGAPYEQYF
>TRBD2|TRBV5-1|15|TRBJ2-1|-
TGCGCCAGCAGTGTTATGCGGGGGGAAGGGAATGAGCAGTTCTTC
CASSVMRGEGNEQFF
>-|TRBV12-3/TRBV12-4|13|TRBJ1-5|-
TGTGCCAGCAGTTTGACAGGCGACCAGCCCCAGCATTTT
CASSLTGDQPQHF
>TRBD1|TRBV2|12|TRBJ1-2|-
TGTGCCAGCACCCGAGCAGGGGGTGGCTACACCTTC
CASTRAGGGYTF
>TRBD1|TRBV27|14|TRBJ1-4|-
TGTGCCAGCAGGCTACAGGGGGCACGGGAAAAACTGTTTTTT
CASRLQGAREKLFF
>TRBD2|TRBV4-3|15|TRBJ2-7|-
TGCGCCAGCAGCCTTGAGGGACTAGCGGGGGGCGAGCAGTACTTC
CASSLEGLAGGEQYF
>-|TRBV19|14|TRBJ2-7|-
TGTGCCAGTAGTGCGAACAGGGTCTCCTACGAGCAGTACTTC
CASSANRVSYEQYF
>TRBD1|TRBV9|19|TRBJ2-5|once
TGTGCCAGCAGCACCCGGACAGGGGGCGCAGGTGGATTCCAAGAGACCCAGTACTTC
CASSTRTGGAGGFQETQYF
>-|TRBV7-9|14|TRBJ2-5|many
TGTGCCAGCAGCGTCGTGGGGGGGCAGGAGACCCAGTACTTC
CASSVVGGQETQYF
>TRBD2|TRBV5-4|16|TRBJ2-2|-
TGTGCCAGCAGCCGAGGACTAGCGGGGCAGAGCGGGGAGCTGTTTTTT
CASSRGLAGQSGELFF
>-|TRBV7-9|14|TRBJ1-3|-
TGTGCCAGCAGCCGGGGAAGCTCTGGAAACACCATATATTTT
CASSRGSSGNTIYF
>TRBD1|TRBV27|13|TRBJ1-2|-
TGTGCCAGCAGAAACAGGGGGGTCGATGGCTACACCTTC
CASRNRGVDGYTF
>TRBD1|TRBV2|16|TRBJ1-2|-
TGTGCCAGCAGTCCAAGGGGGCAGGGGGCGTTCTATGGCTACACCTTC
CASSPRGQGAFYGYTF
>-|TRBV20-1|10|TRBJ1-1|-
TGCAGTGCTAGTGGAGAGGGAGCTTTCTTT
CSASGEGAFF
>-|TRBV3-1/TRBV3-2|15|TRBJ1-1|-
TGTGCCAGCAGCCAAGGCGGACAGATGAACACTGAAGCTTTCTTT
CASSQGGQMNTEAFF
>-|TRBV30|13|TRBJ1-1|-
TGTGCCTGGAGTGACAGGGCGGACACTGAAGCTTTCTTT
CAWSDRADTEAFF
>TRBD2|TRBV28|16|TRBJ2-3|-
TGTGCCAGCAGTCCCACTTCTGGGGGGGTATTGGATACGCAGTATTTT
CASSPTSGGVLDTQYF
>TRBD1|TRBV19|16|TRBJ2-1|-
TGTGCCAGTAGTGCCCCGGGACAGGGGACTTTTATGGAGCAGTTCTTC
CASSAPGQGTFMEQFF
>-|TRBV4-1|13|TRBJ1-1|-
TGCGCCAGCAGCCAAGATGGAGGTACTGAAGCTTTCTTT
CASSQDGGTEAFF
>-|TRBV7-8|13|TRBJ2-1|-
TGTGCCAGCAGCTTACTAGGGGGTGGAGAGCAGTTCTTC
CASSLLGGGEQFF
>TRBD1|TRBV5-1|15|TRBJ2-2|-
TGCGCCAGCAGCTCCGGGACAGGTGGCACCGGGGAGCTGTTTTTT
CASSSGTGGTGELFF
>-|TRBV12-3/TRBV12-4|13|TRBJ2-7|-
TGTGCCAGCAGTCGACCGGGAGACTACGAGCAGTACTTC
CASSRPGDYEQYF
>TRBD2|TRBV28|15|TRBJ2-2|-
TGTGCCAGCAGTTTAACCCAGCGGGGCACCGGGGAGCTGTTTTTT
CASSLTQRGTGELFF
>-|TRBV2|15|TRBJ2-3|-
TGTGCCAGCAGTGAGCGGGGCTTTCCCACAGATACGCAGTATTTT
CASSERGFPTDTQYF
>-|TRBV27|14|TRBJ1-2|once
TGTGCCAGCCGTGCGCCAGGGGCTAACTATGGCTACACCTTC
CASRAPGANYGYTF
>-|TRBV6-5|14|TRBJ1-3|-
TGTGCCAGCACCAGTCCGGGGTCTGGAAACACCATATATTTT
CASTSPGSGNTIYF
>-|TRBV7-6|15|TRBJ2-3|-
TGTGCCAGCGGGGCCGGGTCATCTAGCACAGATACGCAGTATTTT
CASGAGSSSTDTQYF
>-|TRBV2|13|TRBJ1-2|-
TGTGCCAGCAGCCAGGGGAAGGCGCATGGCTACACCTTC
CASSQGKAHGYTF
>TRBD1|TRBV27|17|TRBJ1-3|once
TGTGCCAGCAGTTCGTTACAGGGGGCTAGATCTGGAAACACCATATATTTT
CASSSLQGARSGNTIYF
>-|TRBV5-5|15|TRBJ2-1|-
TGTGCCAGCAGCTCGGACTCGAGCTCCTACAATGAGCAGTTCTTC
CASSSDSSSYNEQFF
>TRBD2|TRBV19|15|TRBJ2-1|-
TGTGCCAGTAACCCGGGACTAGCGAGCTACAATGAGCAGTTCTTC
CASNPGLASYNEQFF
>TRBD1|TRBV15|14|TRBJ1-2|-
TGTGCCACCAGCAGAGCAGGGGGCAACTATGGCTACACCTTC
CATSRAGGNYGYTF
>TRBD1|TRBV13|14|TRBJ2-7|-
TGTGCCAGCAGCTTAGTGGGACAGGGCTACGAGCAGTACTTC
CASSLVGQGYEQYF
>-|TRBV19|12|TRBJ1-5|-
TGTGCCAGTAGGACAGAGGATCAGCCCCAGCATTTT
CASRTEDQPQHF
>TRBD1|TRBV4-3|16|TRBJ2-7|-
TGCGCCAGCAGCCAAGCCTTGACAGGGGGAGAGCACGAGCAGTACTTC
CASSQALTGGEHEQYF
>-|TRBV5-4|14|TRBJ1-2|-
TGTGCCAGCAGTTTTACAGGACAGTTTGCTGGCTACACCTTC
CASSFTGQFAGYTF
>-|TRBV6-5|15|TRBJ1-5|-
TGTGCCACCCAACTCTGGGTGGGGGCCAATCAGCCCCAGCATTTT
CATQLWVGANQPQHF
>-|TRBV7-8|12|TRBJ1-1|-
TGTGCCAGCAGCGCAACCCCGGTTGAAGCTTTCTTT
CASSATPVEAFF
>-|TRBV21-1|19|TRBJ1-2|-
TGTGCCAGCAGCAAACAGTCGGGGAGGGGAGGCTTAAGCGCGAATGGCTACACCTTC
CASSKQSGRGGLSANGYTF
>-|TRBV28|15|TRBJ1-2|-
TGTGCCAGCAGTTTAGGACGGGGTTCGGACTATGGCTACACCTTC
CASSLGRGSDYGYTF
>TRBD1|TRBV28|14|TRBJ1-6|-
TGTGCCAGCAGCACAAGGACAGGGGATTCACCCCTCCACTTT
CASSTRTGDSPLHF
>TRBD1|TRBV5-4|17|TRBJ2-2|-
TGTGCCAGCAGCCCCGGGACAGGGGAGCGGGCCACCGGGGAGCTGTTTTTT
CASSPGTGERATGELFF